The present T cell receptor beta chain was sequenced within a study of OX40 agonist ivuxolimab in advanced cancers. Data came from immunoSEQ multiplex PCR; TCRdb stores just in-frame clones and leaves some out. The sample consists of about 56,000 clones, around four fifths of them appearing once. V gave up 6 bases and J gave up 0 bases; unmatched junction bases: 4. Germline CDR1 reads MDHEN; CDR2 reads SYDVKM. This CDR3 spans 14 amino acids. Sequences were derived from CD4+ or CD8+ T cells sorted from blood, sampled in a trial of the OX40 agonist ivuxolimab. This sequence was found in an adult with an advanced solid tumor such as melanoma, head and neck, liver or kidney cancer. V gene TRBV28 combines with J gene TRBJ2-5; 7 positions match TRBD1. The CDR3 DNA follows: TGTGCCAGCAGCACCGACAGGGACCAAGAGACCCAGTACTTC. It codes for CASSTDRDQETQYF.